The sequence of this T cell receptor (beta chain) was determined in a study of untreated major depressive disorder. Sequenced by immunoSEQ multiplex PCR; TCRdb stores in-frame clones only, minus some. The sample lists 17,000 or so clones; 92% were seen once. Sequenced material: CD4+ T cells from PBMCs. The sequence came from a woman aged 35 to 49 with major depressive disorder.

The CDR3 is CASSFRTSSDTQYF. The CDR3 nucleotides read TGTGCCAGCAGCTTTCGGACTAGTTCAGATACGCAGTATTTT. The genes are TRBV13 and TRBJ2-3, with 7 positions matching TRBD2. V gave up 3 bases and J gave up 4 bases; unmatched junction bases: 4. Germline V gives CDR1 PRHDT, CDR2 FYEKMQ (reference sequence). The CDR3 is made up of 14 amino acids.